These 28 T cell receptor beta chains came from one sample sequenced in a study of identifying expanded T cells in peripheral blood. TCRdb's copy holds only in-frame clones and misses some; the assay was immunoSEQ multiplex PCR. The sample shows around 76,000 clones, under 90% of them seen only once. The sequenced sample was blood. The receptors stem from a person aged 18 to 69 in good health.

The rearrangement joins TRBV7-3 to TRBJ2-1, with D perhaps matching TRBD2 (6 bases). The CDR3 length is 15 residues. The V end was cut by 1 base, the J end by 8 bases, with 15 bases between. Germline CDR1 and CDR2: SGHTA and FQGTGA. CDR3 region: CASSLRRETPYEQFF. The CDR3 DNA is TGTGCCAGCAGCTTAAGGAGGGAGACCCCCTATGAGCAGTTCTTC.

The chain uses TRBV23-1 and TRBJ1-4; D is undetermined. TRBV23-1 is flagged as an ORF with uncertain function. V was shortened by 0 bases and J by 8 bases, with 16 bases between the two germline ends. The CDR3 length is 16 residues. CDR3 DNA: TGCGCCAGCAGTCAATCGTTTAAGGGCCAGGAGGAAAAACTGTTTTTT. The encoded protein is CASSQSFKGQEEKLFF.

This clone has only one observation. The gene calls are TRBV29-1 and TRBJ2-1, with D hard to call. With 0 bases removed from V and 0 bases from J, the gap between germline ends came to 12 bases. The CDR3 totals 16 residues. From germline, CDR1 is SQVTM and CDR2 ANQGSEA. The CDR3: CSVEDPTVPSYNEQFF. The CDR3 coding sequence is TGCAGCGTTGAAGACCCTACAGTCCCCTCCTACAATGAGCAGTTCTTC.

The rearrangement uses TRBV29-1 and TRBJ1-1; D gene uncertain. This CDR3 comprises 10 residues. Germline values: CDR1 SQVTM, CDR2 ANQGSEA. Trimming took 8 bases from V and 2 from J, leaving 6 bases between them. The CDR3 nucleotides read TGCAGCTTCGTCAACACTGAAGCTTTCTTT. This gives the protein CSFVNTEAFF.

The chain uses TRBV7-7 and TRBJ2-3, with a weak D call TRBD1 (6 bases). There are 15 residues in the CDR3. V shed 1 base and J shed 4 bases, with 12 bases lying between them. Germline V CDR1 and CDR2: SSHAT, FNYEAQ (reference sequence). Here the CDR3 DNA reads TGTGCCAGCAGCTTAGGCACAGGGTGGGCAGATACGCAGTATTTT. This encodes CASSLGTGWADTQYF.

The CDR3 loop is CASSYSWSQNTQYF. Here the CDR3 DNA reads TGTGCCAGCAGTTACTCGTGGAGTCAGAATACGCAGTATTTT. The J gene is TRBJ2-3, the V gene TRBV6-5; D call uncertain. CDR1 is MNHEY and CDR2 is SVGAGI in the germline V gene. Trimming left V 0 bases short and J 7 bases short, with 11 bases between. The CDR3 runs to 14 residues.

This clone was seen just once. The DNA of the CDR3 is TGTGCCAGCAGTGTAGCGGCAATCTACTACGAGCAGTACTTC. Its translation: CASSVAAIYYEQYF. This chain connects TRBV2 to TRBJ2-7; weak D call: TRBD2 (6 bases). Trimming removed 4 bases at V and 3 bases at J, with 13 bases between. CDR1 SNHLY and CDR2 FYNNEI come from the germline V gene. The CDR3 totals 14 residues.

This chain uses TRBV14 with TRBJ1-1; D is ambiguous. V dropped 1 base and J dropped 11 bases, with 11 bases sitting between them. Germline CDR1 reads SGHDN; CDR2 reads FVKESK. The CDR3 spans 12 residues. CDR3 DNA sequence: TGTGCCAGCAGCCAAGGTAGGGCCGCGGCTTTCTTT. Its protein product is CASSQGRAAAFF.

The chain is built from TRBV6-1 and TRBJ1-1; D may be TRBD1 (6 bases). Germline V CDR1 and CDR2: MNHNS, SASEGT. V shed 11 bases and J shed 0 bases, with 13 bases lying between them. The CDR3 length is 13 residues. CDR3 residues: CAAAGQMNTEAFF. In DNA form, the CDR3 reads TGTGCCGCAGCGGGACAAATGAACACTGAAGCTTTCTTT.

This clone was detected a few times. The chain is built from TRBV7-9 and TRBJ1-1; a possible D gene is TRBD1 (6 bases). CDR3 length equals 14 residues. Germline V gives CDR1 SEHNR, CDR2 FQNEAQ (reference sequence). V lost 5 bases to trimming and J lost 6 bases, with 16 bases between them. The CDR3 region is CASSPSTGPAEAFF. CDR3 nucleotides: TGTGCCAGCAGCCCGAGTACAGGGCCGGCTGAAGCTTTCTTT. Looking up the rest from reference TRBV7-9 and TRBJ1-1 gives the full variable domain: DTGVSQNPRHKITKRGQNVTFRCDPISEHNRLYWYRQTLGQGPEFLTYFQNEAQLEKSRLLSDRFSAERPKGSFSTLEIQRTEQGDSAMYLCASSPSTGPAEAFFGQGTRLTVV.

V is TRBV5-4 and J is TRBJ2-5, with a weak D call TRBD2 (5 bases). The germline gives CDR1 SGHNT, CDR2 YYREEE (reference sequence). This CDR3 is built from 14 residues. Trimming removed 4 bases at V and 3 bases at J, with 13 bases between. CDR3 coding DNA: TGTGCCAGCAGCCGGACTGGGGATGAAGAGACCCAGTACTTC. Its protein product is CASSRTGDEETQYF.

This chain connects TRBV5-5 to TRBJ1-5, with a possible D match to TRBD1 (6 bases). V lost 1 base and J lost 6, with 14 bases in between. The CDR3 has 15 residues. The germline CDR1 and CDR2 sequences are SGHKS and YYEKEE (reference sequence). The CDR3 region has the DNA TGTGCCAGCAGCTTGTTATTACAGGGCAGTCAGCCCCAGCATTTT. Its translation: CASSLLLQGSQPQHF.

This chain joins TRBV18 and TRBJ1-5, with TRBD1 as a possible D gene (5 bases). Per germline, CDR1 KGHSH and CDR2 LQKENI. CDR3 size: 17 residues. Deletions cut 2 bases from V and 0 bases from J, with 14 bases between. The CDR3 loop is CASSPFPTADSNQPQHF. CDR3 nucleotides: TGTGCCAGCTCACCATTTCCGACAGCGGATAGCAATCAGCCCCAGCATTTT.

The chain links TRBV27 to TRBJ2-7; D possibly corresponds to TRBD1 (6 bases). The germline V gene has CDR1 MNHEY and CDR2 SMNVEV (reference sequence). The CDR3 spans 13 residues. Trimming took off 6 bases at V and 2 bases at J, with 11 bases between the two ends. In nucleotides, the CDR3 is TGTGCCAGCAGCTACGGACAGACCTACGAGCAGTACTTC. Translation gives CASSYGQTYEQYF.

This CDR3 is CASSEGGLEQFF. For the CDR3, the DNA is TGTGCCAGCAGTGAAGGGGGTCTTGAGCAGTTCTTC. The chain recombines TRBV2 with TRBJ2-1; D remains ambiguous. Germline loops: CDR1 SNHLY, CDR2 FYNNEI. The V gene lost 1 base and the J gene lost 9 bases, with 7 bases spanning the gap. The CDR3 totals 12 residues. Full variable domain (missing parts from reference TRBV2 and TRBJ2-1): EPEVTQTPSHQVTQMGQEVILRCVPISNHLYFYWYRQILGQKVEFLVSFYNNEISEKSEIFDDQFSVERPDGSNFTLKIRSTKLEDSAMYFCASSEGGLEQFFGPGTRLTVL.

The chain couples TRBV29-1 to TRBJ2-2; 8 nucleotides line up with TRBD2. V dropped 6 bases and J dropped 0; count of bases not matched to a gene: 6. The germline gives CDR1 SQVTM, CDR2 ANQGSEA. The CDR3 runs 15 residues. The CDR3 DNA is TGCAGCGTCGCTCTAGCGGGTTCGAACACCGGGGAGCTGTTTTTT. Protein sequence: CSVALAGSNTGELFF.

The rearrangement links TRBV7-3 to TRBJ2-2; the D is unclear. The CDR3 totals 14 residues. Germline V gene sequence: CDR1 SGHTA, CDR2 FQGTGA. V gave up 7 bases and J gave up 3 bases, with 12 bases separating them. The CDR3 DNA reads TGTGCCAGCAACAATGGGCCGGACACCGGGGAGCTGTTTTTT. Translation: CASNNGPDTGELFF.

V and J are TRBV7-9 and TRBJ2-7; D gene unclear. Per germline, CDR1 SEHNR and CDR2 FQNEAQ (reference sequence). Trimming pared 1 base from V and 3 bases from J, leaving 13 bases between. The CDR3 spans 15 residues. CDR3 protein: CASSLGRGNDYEQYF. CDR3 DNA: TGTGCCAGCAGCTTAGGGCGAGGAAACGACTACGAGCAGTACTTC.

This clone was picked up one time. CDR3 sequence reads: CASSSPGAYTEAFF. The CDR3 coding sequence is TGTGCCAGCAGTTCACCAGGGGCGTACACTGAAGCTTTCTTT. The chain couples TRBV28 to TRBJ1-1; TRBD1 might be the D (6 bases). Germline V lookup: CDR1 MDHEN, CDR2 SYDVKM. V shed 4 bases and J shed 3 bases, with 12 bases lying between them. This CDR3 comprises 14 residues.

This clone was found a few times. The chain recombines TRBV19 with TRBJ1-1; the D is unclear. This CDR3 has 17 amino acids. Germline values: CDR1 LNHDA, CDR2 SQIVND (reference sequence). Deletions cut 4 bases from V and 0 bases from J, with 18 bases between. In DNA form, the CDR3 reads TGTGCCAGTAGTAGGATCCGGGAACACGGAATGAACACTGAAGCTTTCTTT. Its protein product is CASSRIREHGMNTEAFF.

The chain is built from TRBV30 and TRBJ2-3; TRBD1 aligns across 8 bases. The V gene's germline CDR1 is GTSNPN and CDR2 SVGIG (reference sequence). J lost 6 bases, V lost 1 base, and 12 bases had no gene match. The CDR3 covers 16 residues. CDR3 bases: TGTGCCTGGAGTGGAGAGACAGGGGAGTTAGGGGATACGCAGTATTTT. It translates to CAWSGETGELGDTQYF.

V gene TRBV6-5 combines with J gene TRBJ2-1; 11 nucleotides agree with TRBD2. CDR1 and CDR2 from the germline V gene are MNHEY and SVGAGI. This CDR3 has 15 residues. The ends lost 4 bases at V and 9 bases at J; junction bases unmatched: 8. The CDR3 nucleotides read TGTGCCAGCAGTTCCACGACTAGCGGGAAGGCTGAGCAGTTCTTC. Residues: CASSSTTSGKAEQFF.

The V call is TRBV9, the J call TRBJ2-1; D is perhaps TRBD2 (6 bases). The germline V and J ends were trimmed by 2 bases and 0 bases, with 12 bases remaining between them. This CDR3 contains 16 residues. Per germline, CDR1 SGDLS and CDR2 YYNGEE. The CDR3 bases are TGTGCCAGCAGCGTGGACGGGAGAAGCTCCTACAATGAGCAGTTCTTC. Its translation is CASSVDGRSSYNEQFF.

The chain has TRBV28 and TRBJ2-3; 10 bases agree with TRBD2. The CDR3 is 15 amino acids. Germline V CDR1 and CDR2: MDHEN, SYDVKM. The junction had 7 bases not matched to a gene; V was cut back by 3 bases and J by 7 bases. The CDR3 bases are TGTGCCAGCAGTTTCCCAGCGGGGGGGGGAAATACGCAGTATTTT. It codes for CASSFPAGGGNTQYF.

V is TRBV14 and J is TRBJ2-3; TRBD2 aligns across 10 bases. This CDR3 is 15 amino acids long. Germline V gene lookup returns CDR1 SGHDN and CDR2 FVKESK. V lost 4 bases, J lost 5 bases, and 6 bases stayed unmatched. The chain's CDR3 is CASSPVAGGVDTQYF. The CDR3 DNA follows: TGTGCCAGCAGCCCTGTAGCGGGAGGTGTAGATACGCAGTATTTT.

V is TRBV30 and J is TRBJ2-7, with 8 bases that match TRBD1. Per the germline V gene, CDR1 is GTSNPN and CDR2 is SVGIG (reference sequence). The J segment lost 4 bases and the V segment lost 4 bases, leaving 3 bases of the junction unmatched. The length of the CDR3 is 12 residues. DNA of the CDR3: TGTGCCTGGACCCAGGGGGCTTACGAGCAGTACTTC. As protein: CAWTQGAYEQYF.

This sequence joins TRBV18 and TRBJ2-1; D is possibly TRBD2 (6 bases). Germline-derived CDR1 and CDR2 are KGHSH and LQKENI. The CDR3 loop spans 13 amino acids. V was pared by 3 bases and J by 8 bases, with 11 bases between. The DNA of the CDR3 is TGTGCCAGCTCACCGACTAGGGGCGATGAGCAGTTCTTC. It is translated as CASSPTRGDEQFF.

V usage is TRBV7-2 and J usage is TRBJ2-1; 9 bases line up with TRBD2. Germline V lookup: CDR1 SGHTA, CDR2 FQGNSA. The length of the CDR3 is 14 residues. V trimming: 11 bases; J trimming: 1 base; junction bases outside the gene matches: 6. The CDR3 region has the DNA TGTGCCTGCAAGCGGGAGGCTTCCTACAATGAGCAGTTCTTC. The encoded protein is CACKREASYNEQFF.